This T cell receptor beta chain was profiled in a study of graft-versus-host responses after intestinal transplantation. Study information: Multivisceral, liver-intestinal, or isolated intestinal grafts went to recipients. Study-level points and caveats: An association linked early post-transplant HvG declines with peak circulating GvH clone levels. The recipient marrow held GvH clones, and some of them showed up first in ileum or blood.

Sorting was performed after the reaction on proliferating CFSE-low CD3+CD4+ and CD3+CD8+ responders. Only in-frame clones appear in the TCRdb table, and some are missing; sequencing was by immunoSEQ multiplex PCR. This sample has roughly 5,000 clones, with about 30% found just once. V lost 5 bases and J 1 base, leaving 2 bases between the germline ends. CDR3 length equals 11 residues. Looked up from germline, CDR1 is MGHDK and CDR2 is SYGVNS. The origin of this receptor is a human patient who received an intestinal transplant. Sequences were derived from alloreactive CD4+ T cells from a mixed lymphocyte reaction culture, sampled before intestinal transplant. Subset described: CFSE-low proliferating T cells sorted from roughly six-day pre-transplant mixed lymphocyte reaction (GvH or HvG direction). The chain employs TRBV25-1 and TRBJ1-1; unclear D gene. Here the CDR3 reads CASSRNTEAFF. The DNA for the CDR3 is TGTGCCAGCAGTCGGAACACTGAAGCTTTCTTT.